This T cell receptor beta chain emerged from a study of neurological immune-mediated disorders (dated by TCRdb to between 2018 and 2021). With regard to the full study: The study compared peripheral blood TCR-beta repertoires of HTLV-I-associated myelopathy (HAM/TSP) patients, multiple sclerosis patients and healthy controls using UMI-based sequencing. Alongside PBMC samples, the set of approximately 100 TCR-beta libraries contained longitudinal samples, technical triplicates, and paired CD4+ and CD8+ T-cell subsets that had been sorted. Longitudinal HAM/TSP donors and healthy donors each had 3 time-points at intervals of about 3-45 months. The cohort comprised 68 subjects: some 15 HAM/TSP patients, 35 or so multiple sclerosis patients and around 20 healthy controls. Beyond this particular receptor, the publication reports: TCR clonal expansion was greatest in HAM/TSP patients and smallest in MS patients, who ranked below even healthy controls. No identical CDR3 amino acid sequences were found to be shared among expanded clones across subjects, suggesting that TCR-beta repertoires were private in all groups.

Here V drops 0 bases and J drops 3 bases, and the junction holds 11 bases not matched to any gene. From its cysteine to its phenylalanine, the CDR3 spans 19 amino acids. CDR3 DNA is the only sequence kept; it has 57 bases, read in frame from the first base. As encoded in the germline V gene, CDR1 is LGHNA while CDR2 is YSLEER. This clonotype was seen repeatedly, ten times or more. No antigen is known for it. No much larger clone exists at a distance of one base, and base qualities are not known. The sample's time point label, decoded: longitudinal time-point 2. The healthy controls were volunteers from a blood bank in Maryland, USA. Unsorted PBMC libraries were generated from 2 million PBMCs stored in RNAlater at -80 °C until RNA extraction. Peripheral blood underwent Ficoll-Hypaque density gradient centrifugation to isolate PBMCs, which were then cryopreserved in liquid nitrogen. cDNA was synthesized by template-switch 5'RACE using a primer with a 10-nucleotide random unique molecular identifier that tagged each TCR transcript. Each sequencing run produced over 200 million TCR-beta sequences covering 15-18 subjects. Total RNA was extracted with the RNeasy kit. Using the KAPA Real-time Library Amplification kit, TCR-beta VDJ regions were amplified with primers for the TCR constant region and the 5'RACE anchor. A first PCR added sample indexes and Illumina adaptors, and a second PCR then raised library yield. After purification with Ampure beads, the TCR product of roughly 650 bp was size-selected on a 2% E-gel SizeSelection system. Before pooling, libraries had their quality checked on a Bioanalyzer, their concentration measured with Qubit, and their quantity determined with the Kapa Library Quantification kit. Paired-end 2 x 150 bp sequencing of the libraries was performed on an Illumina HiSeq 2500. To increase sequence diversity, roughly 23-30% phiX was spiked into each library pool. As for the original processing: Quality-filtered reads were processed with the UMI-based MiGEC pipeline, and over 75% of raw TCR sequences were removed by the MiGEC pipeline during error correction. VDJ genes were aligned to IMGT germline references, and clonotypes were defined by unique CDR3 amino acid sequence plus V-J genes. Clonal expansion, Shannon diversity and CDR3 relatedness were evaluated with VDJtools (CalcPairwiseDistances, ClusterSamples), while phylogenetic trees were built in CLCbio workbench. Clones with at least 8 unique UMIs were defined as expanded, with this threshold being based on coefficient-of-variation modelling across technical triplicates. TCRdb cleaned the public reads at Q25 with fastp, built clones with MiXCR and kept in-frame beta chains. Rows with a matching CDR3 protein are joined into one entry that keeps the most common DNA and genes. TCRdb assigned the V and J calls; the authors' analysis was not used. This sample gives under 40,000 distinct CDR3 sequences in total; more than 10% of them show up just once. The ten largest clones take up approximately 2.2% of the sample.

The chain is encoded by TRBV4-3 joined to TRBJ2-3, with 11 bases aligning to TRBD2. The receptor's source is a woman in her 40s in good health. The source material was PBMCs. The DNA sequence follows: TGCGCCAGCAGCCAAGATGGGGTACTAGCGGGAGTTGAAACAGATACGCAGTATTTT. Translated, this gives CASSQDGVLAGVETDTQYF.